This section outlines one TCR beta chain sequence together with its context. As yet, its antigen is unknown. The sample is drawn from a study of T cell repertoires in cytomegalovirus infection. Across the whole study: Based on public TCR beta signatures, there were indications of CMV infection and of a matching HLA type.

In TCRdb, the reads were re-called with MiXCR into one record per CDR3 protein. The sample consists of about 770,000 distinct CDR3 sequences, about 28% of them appearing once. Germline trimming cut 6 bases from V and 5 bases from J; bases unmatched to any gene: 8. The CDR3 has 15 amino acids. Germline V gene lookup returns CDR1 MNHEY and CDR2 SMNVEV (reference sequence). This sequence originates from a human donor in good health (CMV status not recorded). Some clones in this sample may be carry-over from other donors' samples. The chain employs TRBV27 and TRBJ2-5; TRBD1 matches at 11 bases. The material sequenced was cultured CD8+ T cells from PBMCs, taken from culture after CMV antigen stimulation. The DNA of the CDR3 is TGTGCCAGCAGCCCCGGACAGGGGGCAGGGGAGACCCAGTACTTC. Amino acids: CASSPGQGAGETQYF.